These 9 T cell receptor beta chains share one sample of origin, sequenced in a study of regulatory T cells in long-lasting Graves disease. Investigators prepared the TCR beta libraries by applying iRepertoire HTBI primers and Arm-PCR of CDR3 regions. TCRdb itself ran the multiplex PCR reads through MiXCR, one entry per CDR3 protein. The data show some 220,000 distinct CDR3 sequences, with roughly 18% seen just once and approximately 12% held by the top ten. Indicated time point: newly diagnosed GD, antithyroid drugs for less than 3 months. TCR sequences were obtained from RNA taken from PBMCs. The data were also submitted as part of a second study, on T cells in Graves' hyperthyroidism and ophthalmopathy.

Sequences were derived from peripheral blood mononuclear cells (PBMCs), sampled at new diagnosis, from a patient treated with antithyroid drugs. These receptors originate from a woman in her twenties or thirties with Graves disease.

There are a few counts of this clonotype. The chain links TRBV15 to TRBJ2-1; D gene unclear. V lost 0 bases to trimming and J lost 0 bases, with 9 bases between them. The germline V gene encodes CDR1 LNHNV and CDR2 YYDKDF (reference sequence). CDR3 length equals 16 residues. CDR3 protein: CATSRDLQISYNEQFF. CDR3 coding DNA: TGTGCCACCAGCAGAGATCTACAGATCTCCTACAATGAGCAGTTCTTC.

This chain's CDR3 is CASSPQTGGVMLNGYTF. Here the CDR3 DNA reads TGTGCCAGCAGCCCCCAGACAGGGGGCGTCATGCTTAATGGCTACACCTTC. The V call is TRBV3-1, the J call TRBJ1-2; 10 positions agree with TRBD1. There are 17 residues in the CDR3. Germline CDR1 is LGHDT and CDR2 is YNNKEL (reference sequence). After removal of 4 bases from V and 6 bases from J, the junction contained 14 bases not matched to a gene. Full variable domain (remainder filled in from reference TRBV3-1 and TRBJ1-2): DTAVSQTPKYLVTQMGNDKSIKCEQNLGHDTMYWYKQDSKKFLKIMFSYNNKELIINETVPNRFSPKSPDKAHLNLHINSLELGDSAVYFCASSPQTGGVMLNGYTFGSGTRLTVV.

This clonotype was detected many times. The chain recombines TRBV20-1 with TRBJ2-5, with a weak D call TRBD2 (6 bases). With 7 bases removed from V and 5 bases from J, the gap between germline ends came to 14 bases. The CDR3 has 12 residues. Germline V gene sequence: CDR1 DFQATT, CDR2 SNEGSKA (reference sequence). CDR3 nucleotides: TGCAGTGGTCTGCCAGGGAGGGAGACCCAGTACTTC. As protein: CSGLPGRETQYF.

This clonotype was recorded at least ten times. The CDR3 DNA reads as TGCAGTGCTAGAGTGCCCGGGGGCCCGGAGGAGCAGTACTTC. It yields the protein CSARVPGGPEEQYF. The J gene is TRBJ2-7, the V gene TRBV20-1; the D call may be TRBD1 or TRBD2 (6 bases each). Germline V gene data show CDR1 as DFQATT and CDR2 as SNEGSKA (reference sequence). Trimming removed 1 base at V and 7 bases at J, with 17 bases between. CDR3 length equals 14 residues.

This clonotype was seen repeatedly, ten times or more. V usage is TRBV2 and J usage is TRBJ1-4, with TRBD1 matching over 7 bases. The CDR3 is 15 amino acids. Trimming removed 1 base from V and 7 bases from J; junction bases left unmatched: 6. The germline gives CDR1 SNHLY, CDR2 FYNNEI. DNA for the CDR3: TGTGCCAGCAGTGAAGGCAGGGGGGTTCGTGAAAAACTGTTTTTT. Its protein product is CASSEGRGVREKLFF.

This clonotype was picked up many times. V gene TRBV27 combines with J gene TRBJ2-3; 8 nucleotides align to TRBD1. Losses at the gene ends were 3 bases for V and 6 bases for J; bases not matched to a gene: 11. The CDR3 loop spans 16 amino acids. Germline assignment: CDR1 MNHEY and CDR2 SMNVEV (reference sequence). This CDR3 is CASSFSRTGLGDTQYF. The CDR3 nucleotides are TGTGCCAGCAGTTTTTCCCGGACAGGGTTGGGTGATACGCAGTATTTT.

V and J are TRBV20-1 and TRBJ1-5; D is undetermined. Per the germline V gene, CDR1 is DFQATT and CDR2 is SNEGSKA (reference sequence). This CDR3 has 13 residues. Trimming cost V 6 bases and J 5 bases, with 14 bases left between them. The DNA of the CDR3 is TGCAGTGCGTCGAGATTCGGGGATCAGCCCCAGCATTTT. This encodes CSASRFGDQPQHF.

This clonotype was found a few times. This sequence is one base from a far larger clone and is likely a read error. This chain joins TRBV12-3 or TRBV12-4 and TRBJ2-3, with TRBD1 identical over 7 bases. The CDR3 length is 13 residues. In nucleotides, the CDR3 is TGTGCCAGCAGACTACAGGGGAGCGCCGACGCTTCCTTT. This sequence encodes CASRLQGSADASF.

The sample holds many counts of this clonotype. The chain joins TRBV6-1 to TRBJ1-6; 10 nucleotides agree with TRBD1. The CDR3 spans 16 residues. The germline gives CDR1 MNHNS, CDR2 SASEGT. J lost 9 bases, V lost 6 bases, and 11 bases had no gene match. The CDR3 region is CASSKTDRGPTSPLHF. DNA of the CDR3: TGTGCCAGCAGCAAGACTGACAGGGGGCCCACTTCACCCCTCCACTTT.